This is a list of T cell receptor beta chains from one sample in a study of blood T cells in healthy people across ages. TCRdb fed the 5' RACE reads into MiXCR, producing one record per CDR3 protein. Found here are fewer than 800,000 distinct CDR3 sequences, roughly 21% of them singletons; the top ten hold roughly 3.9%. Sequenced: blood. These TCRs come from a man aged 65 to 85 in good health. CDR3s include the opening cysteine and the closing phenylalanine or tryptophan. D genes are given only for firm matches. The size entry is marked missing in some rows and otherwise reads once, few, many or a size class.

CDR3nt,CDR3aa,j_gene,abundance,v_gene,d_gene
TGTGCCACCAGTGATTTTGCGGGGACCGGGGAGCTGTTTTTT,CATSDFAGTGELFF,TRBJ2-2,few,TRBV24-1,.
TGTGCCAGCTCCCGACTAGCGGGAGGCTACGAGCAGTACTTC,CASSRLAGGYEQYF,TRBJ2-7,many,TRBV6-2/TRBV6-3,TRBD2
TGTGCCAGCTCACGATGGACTAACGGGGGCACAGATACGCAGTATTTT,CASSRWTNGGTDTQYF,TRBJ2-3,.,TRBV18,.
TGTGCCAGCAGCTCAGACAGGCTTCTCACCTACGAGCAGTACTTC,CASSSDRLLTYEQYF,TRBJ2-7,.,TRBV12-3/TRBV12-4,.
TGCGCCAGCAGCTTGGCCGGAGACAGAGAAAATGAAAAACTGTTTTTT,CASSLAGDRENEKLFF,TRBJ1-4,few,TRBV5-1,.
TGTGCCAGCAGCAGAGACCGGGACAGGCCTAAAGAGACCCAGTACTTC,CASSRDRDRPKETQYF,TRBJ2-5,.,TRBV25-1,TRBD1
TGCAGCGTCCCCCACGTGGTCCCTAACTATGGCTACACCTTC,CSVPHVVPNYGYTF,TRBJ1-2,.,TRBV29-1,.
TGTGCCAGCAGTTCTCTAGGGACCCGCGGAAGACTCACCGGGGAGCTGTTTTTT,CASSSLGTRGRLTGELFF,TRBJ2-2,few,TRBV6-2/TRBV6-3,.
TGTGCCAGCAGACCGACAGACACCACCGGGGAGCTGTTTTTT,CASRPTDTTGELFF,TRBJ2-2,.,TRBV7-3,.
TGTGCCAGCAGGTGGAGGGACAATACCTACGAGCAGTACTTC,CASRWRDNTYEQYF,TRBJ2-7,.,TRBV2,.
TGTGCCAGCAGTCCGGACAGGGGCACTAATGAAAAACTGTTTTTT,CASSPDRGTNEKLFF,TRBJ1-4,few,TRBV2,TRBD1
TGCGCCAGCAGCCAAGATCAGTCCTACAATGAGCAGTTCTTC,CASSQDQSYNEQFF,TRBJ2-1,.,TRBV4-1,.
TGTGCCAGCAGGATGGCCCCGGTCGGAAACTATAGCTACACCTTC,CASRMAPVGNYSYTF,TRBJ1-2,.,TRBV12-3/TRBV12-4,.
TGTGCCAGCAGTTTAGAGGGTGGGGGGTCAGGGGAAAATCAGCCCCAGCATTTT,CASSLEGGGSGENQPQHF,TRBJ1-5,.,TRBV12-3/TRBV12-4,.
TGCGCCAGCAGCCAAGAATTAGCCACAGATACGCAGTATTTT,CASSQELATDTQYF,TRBJ2-3,.,TRBV4-3,.
TGTGCCAGCTCACCAAACGGGAGGTTGGAGACCCAGTACTTC,CASSPNGRLETQYF,TRBJ2-5,many,TRBV18,TRBD2
TGCAGTGCTAGAGAGGCAGCGGGGGTCGATACGCAGTATTTT,CSAREAAGVDTQYF,TRBJ2-3,.,TRBV20-1,TRBD2
TGCAGTGCTATAGATCCGGGACCTGGAAACACCATATATTTT,CSAIDPGPGNTIYF,TRBJ1-3,.,TRBV20-1,.
TGTGCCAGCAGCCCCGGGGGTAGTCTCAGACGGTCGCAGTATTTT,CASSPGGSLRRSQYF,TRBJ2-3,.,TRBV3-1,.
TGCAGCGCTCTTGGAGACCCCCGACAGCCCCAGCATTTT,CSALGDPRQPQHF,TRBJ1-5,.,TRBV29-1,.
TGTGCCAGCAGTACGGCCTATGGCTACACCTTC,CASSTAYGYTF,TRBJ1-2,.,TRBV12-3/TRBV12-4,.
TGTGCCAGCAGTTTAGCCAACCCTGGCTCCTACGAGCAGTACTTC,CASSLANPGSYEQYF,TRBJ2-7,.,TRBV28,.
TGCAGTGCTAGATCCGGACAGGGGGCAGGCGAGCAGTACTTC,CSARSGQGAGEQYF,TRBJ2-7,.,TRBV20-1,TRBD1
TGTGCCAGCAGTTTACGCCAAAACATTCAGTACTTC,CASSLRQNIQYF,TRBJ2-4,few,TRBV28,.
TGCAGCGTTGAAGACAGGGTAGTTGAGCAGTTCTTC,CSVEDRVVEQFF,TRBJ2-1,.,TRBV29-1,.
TGCAGTGCTAGTAGGGGCAACTCCTACGAGCAGTACTTC,CSASRGNSYEQYF,TRBJ2-7,many,TRBV20-1,.
TGCAGTGCTAGAGATCAGCGGGAGCCAAAGGAGACCCAGTACTTC,CSARDQREPKETQYF,TRBJ2-5,.,TRBV20-1,TRBD2
TGTGCCAGCAGGGGTTTGGGGAGCTCCTACGAGCAGTACTTC,CASRGLGSSYEQYF,TRBJ2-7,few,TRBV7-8,.
TGTGCCAGCAGCACCAACCAGGGGGTCCCCTACAATGAGCAGTTCTTC,CASSTNQGVPYNEQFF,TRBJ2-1,.,TRBV21-1,.
TGCAGTGCAATGACTAGCCCTCAAGAGACCCAGTACTTC,CSAMTSPQETQYF,TRBJ2-5,.,TRBV20-1,TRBD2
TGTGCCACCAGCAGTCAAAACACCGGGGAGCTATTTTTT,CATSSQNTGELFF,TRBJ2-2,.,TRBV15,.
TGTGCCAGCAGCCGGGACCTCGCCTACGAGCAGTACTTC,CASSRDLAYEQYF,TRBJ2-7,.,TRBV9,.
TGTGCCAGCAGCTTTCTTCGGAATAGCGGGAGGAAGCAGTTCTTC,CASSFLRNSGRKQFF,TRBJ2-1,.,TRBV7-2,TRBD2
TGTGCCAGCAGCTTAGAGGCAGGGACTCCCTACGAGCAGTACTTC,CASSLEAGTPYEQYF,TRBJ2-7,.,TRBV7-2,.
TGTGCCAGCAGCTTCAGCGGGATCGAGACCCAGTACTTC,CASSFSGIETQYF,TRBJ2-5,few,TRBV6-2/TRBV6-3,TRBD2
TGTGCCAGCAGCGAGGGACTAGCGGATGGCCGAGGAGCCTACGAGCAGTACTTC,CASSEGLADGRGAYEQYF,TRBJ2-7,.,TRBV9,TRBD2